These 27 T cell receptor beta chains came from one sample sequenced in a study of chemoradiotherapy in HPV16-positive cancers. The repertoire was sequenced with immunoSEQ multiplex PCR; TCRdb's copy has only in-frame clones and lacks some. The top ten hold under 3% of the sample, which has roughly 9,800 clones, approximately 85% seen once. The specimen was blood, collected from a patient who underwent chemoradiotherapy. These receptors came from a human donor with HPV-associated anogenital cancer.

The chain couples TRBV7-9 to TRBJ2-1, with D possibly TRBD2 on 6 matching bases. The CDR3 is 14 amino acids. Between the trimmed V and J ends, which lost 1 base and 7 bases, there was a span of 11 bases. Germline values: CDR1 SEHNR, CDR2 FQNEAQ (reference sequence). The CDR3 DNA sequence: TGTGCCAGCAGCTTAGATCGGGGGTGGAATGAGCAGTTCTTC. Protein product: CASSLDRGWNEQFF.

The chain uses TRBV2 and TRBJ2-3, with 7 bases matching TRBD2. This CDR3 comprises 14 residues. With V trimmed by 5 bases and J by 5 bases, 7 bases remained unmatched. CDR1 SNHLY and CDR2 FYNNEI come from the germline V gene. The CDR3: CASSPSGVEDTQYF. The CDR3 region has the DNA TGTGCCAGCAGTCCAAGCGGGGTTGAAGATACGCAGTATTTT.

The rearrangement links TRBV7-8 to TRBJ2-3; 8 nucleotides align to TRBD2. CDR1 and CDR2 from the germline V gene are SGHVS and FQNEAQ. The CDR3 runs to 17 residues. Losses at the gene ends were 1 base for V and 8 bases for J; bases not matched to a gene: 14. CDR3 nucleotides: TGTGCCAGCAGCTTAGATTCCGCGGGGGGCCGTTCGGGTACGCAGTATTTT. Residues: CASSLDSAGGRSGTQYF.

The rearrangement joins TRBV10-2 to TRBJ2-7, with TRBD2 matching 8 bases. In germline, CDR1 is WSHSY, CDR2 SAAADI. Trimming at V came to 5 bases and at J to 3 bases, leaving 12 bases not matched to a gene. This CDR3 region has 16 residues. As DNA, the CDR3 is TGCGCCAGCAGTCCCCCGGGCGGGACTAGATTCTACGAGCAGTACTTC. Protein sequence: CASSPPGGTRFYEQYF.

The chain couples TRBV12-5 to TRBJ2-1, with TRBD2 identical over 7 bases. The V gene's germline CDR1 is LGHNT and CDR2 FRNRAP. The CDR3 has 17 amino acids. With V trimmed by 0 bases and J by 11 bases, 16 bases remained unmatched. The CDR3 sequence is CASGLVGIREAARQQFF. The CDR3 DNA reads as TGTGCTAGTGGTTTGGTGGGGATTCGGGAGGCGGCTCGACAGCAGTTCTTC.

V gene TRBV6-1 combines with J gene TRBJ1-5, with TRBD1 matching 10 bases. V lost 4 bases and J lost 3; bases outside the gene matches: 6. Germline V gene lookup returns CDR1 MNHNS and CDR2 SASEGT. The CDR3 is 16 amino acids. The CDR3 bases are TGTGCCAGCAGTGGATGGGGACAGGGGTACAATCAGCCCCAGCATTTT. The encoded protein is CASSGWGQGYNQPQHF.

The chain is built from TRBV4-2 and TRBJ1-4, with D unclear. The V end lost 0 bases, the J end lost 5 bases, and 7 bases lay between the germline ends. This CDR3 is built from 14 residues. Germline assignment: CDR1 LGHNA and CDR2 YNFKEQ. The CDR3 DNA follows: TGTGCCAGCAGCCAAGACGTAAGAAATGAAAAACTGTTTTTT. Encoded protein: CASSQDVRNEKLFF.

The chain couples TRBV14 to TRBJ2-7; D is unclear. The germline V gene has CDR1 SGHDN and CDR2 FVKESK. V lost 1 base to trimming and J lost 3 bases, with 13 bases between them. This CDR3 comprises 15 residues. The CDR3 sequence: CASSQGRGSLYEQYF. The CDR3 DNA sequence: TGTGCCAGCAGCCAAGGGAGAGGTTCCCTCTACGAGCAGTACTTC.

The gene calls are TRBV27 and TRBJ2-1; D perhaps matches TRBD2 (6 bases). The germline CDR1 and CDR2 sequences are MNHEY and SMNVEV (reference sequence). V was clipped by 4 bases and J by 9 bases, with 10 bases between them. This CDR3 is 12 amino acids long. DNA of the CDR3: TGTGCCAGCAGTTGGGGCGGGACTGAGCAGTTCTTC. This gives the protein CASSWGGTEQFF.

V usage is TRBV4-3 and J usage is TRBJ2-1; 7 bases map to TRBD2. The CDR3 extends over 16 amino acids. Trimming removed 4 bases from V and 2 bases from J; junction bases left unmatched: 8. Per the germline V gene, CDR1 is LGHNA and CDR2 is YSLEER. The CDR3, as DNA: TGCGCCAGCAGCCCTGGCGGGCGGGGGACCTACAATGAGCAGTTCTTC. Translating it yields CASSPGGRGTYNEQFF.

CDR3 residues: CASSSPVLTGVSGYTF. The CDR3 nucleotides read TGTGCCAGCAGCTCTCCCGTCCTTACAGGGGTATCTGGCTACACCTTC. The rearrangement joins TRBV7-9 to TRBJ1-2; TRBD1 aligns across 7 bases. Germline CDR1 and CDR2: SEHNR and FQNEAQ (reference sequence). The CDR3 has 16 amino acids. The V gene end was trimmed by 4 bases and the J gene end by 7 bases; junction bases not matched to a gene: 15. Looking up the rest from reference TRBV7-9 and TRBJ1-2 gives the full variable domain: DTGVSQNPRHKITKRGQNVTFRCDPISEHNRLYWYRQTLGQGPEFLTYFQNEAQLEKSRLLSDRFSAERPKGSFSTLEIQRTEQGDSAMYLCASSSPVLTGVSGYTFGSGTRLTVV.

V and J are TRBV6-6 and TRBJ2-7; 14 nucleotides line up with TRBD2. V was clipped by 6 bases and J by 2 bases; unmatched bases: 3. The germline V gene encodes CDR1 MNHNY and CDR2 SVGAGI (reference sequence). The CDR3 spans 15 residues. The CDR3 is CASSRLAGGPYEQYF. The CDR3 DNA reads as TGTGCCAGCAGCCGACTAGCGGGGGGGCCCTACGAGCAGTACTTC.

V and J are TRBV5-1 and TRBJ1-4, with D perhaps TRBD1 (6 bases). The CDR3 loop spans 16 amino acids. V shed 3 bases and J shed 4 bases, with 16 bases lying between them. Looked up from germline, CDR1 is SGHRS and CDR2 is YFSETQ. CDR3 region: CASSSTGNSRNEKLFF. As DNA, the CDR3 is TGCGCCAGCAGCTCTACAGGGAATTCACGTAATGAAAAACTGTTTTTT.

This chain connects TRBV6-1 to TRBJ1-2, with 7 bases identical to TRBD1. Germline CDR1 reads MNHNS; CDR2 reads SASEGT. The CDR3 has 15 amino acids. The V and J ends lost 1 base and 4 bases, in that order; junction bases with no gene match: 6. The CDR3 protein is CASSEVGTALYGYTF. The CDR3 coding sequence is TGTGCCAGCAGTGAAGTCGGGACAGCTCTCTATGGCTACACCTTC.

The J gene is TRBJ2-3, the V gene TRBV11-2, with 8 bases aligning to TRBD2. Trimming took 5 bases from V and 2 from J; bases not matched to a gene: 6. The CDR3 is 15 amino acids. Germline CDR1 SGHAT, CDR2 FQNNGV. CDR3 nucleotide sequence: TGTGCCAGCAGCCCGAGACTAGCGAACACAGATACGCAGTATTTT. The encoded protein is CASSPRLANTDTQYF.

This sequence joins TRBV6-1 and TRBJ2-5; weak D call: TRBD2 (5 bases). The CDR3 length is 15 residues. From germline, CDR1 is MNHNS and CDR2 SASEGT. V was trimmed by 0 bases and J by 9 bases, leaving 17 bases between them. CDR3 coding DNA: TGTGCCAGCAGTGAAGCTAGCGCCGCGGCCCGGTCCCAGTACTTC. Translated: CASSEASAAARSQYF.

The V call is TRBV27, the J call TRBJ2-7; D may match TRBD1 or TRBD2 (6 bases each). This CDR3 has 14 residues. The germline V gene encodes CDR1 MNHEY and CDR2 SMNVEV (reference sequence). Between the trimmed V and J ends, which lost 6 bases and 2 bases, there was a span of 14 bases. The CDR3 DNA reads TGTGCCAGCAGCCTAGGGGGGACCCCCTACGAGCAGTACTTC. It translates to CASSLGGTPYEQYF.

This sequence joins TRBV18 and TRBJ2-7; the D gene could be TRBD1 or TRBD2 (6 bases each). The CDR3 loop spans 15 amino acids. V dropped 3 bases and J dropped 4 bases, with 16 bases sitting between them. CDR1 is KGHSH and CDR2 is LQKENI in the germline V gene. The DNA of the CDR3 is TGTGCCAGCTCACCCAAAGGGGGACTCAGGTACGAGCAGTACTTC. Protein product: CASSPKGGLRYEQYF.

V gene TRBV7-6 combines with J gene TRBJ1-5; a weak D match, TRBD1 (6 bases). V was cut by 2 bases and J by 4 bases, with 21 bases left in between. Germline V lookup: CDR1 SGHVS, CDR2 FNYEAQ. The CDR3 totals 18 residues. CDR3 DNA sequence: TGTGCCAGCAGCTTAAACGCGCCGGGAAGGGGGGCTAATCAGCCCCAGCATTTT. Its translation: CASSLNAPGRGANQPQHF.

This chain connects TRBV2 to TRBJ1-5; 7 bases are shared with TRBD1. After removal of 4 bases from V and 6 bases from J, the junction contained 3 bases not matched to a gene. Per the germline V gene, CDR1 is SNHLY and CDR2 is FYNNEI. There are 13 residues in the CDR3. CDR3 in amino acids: CASSGQGGQPQHF. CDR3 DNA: TGTGCCAGCAGTGGACAGGGCGGTCAGCCCCAGCATTTT.

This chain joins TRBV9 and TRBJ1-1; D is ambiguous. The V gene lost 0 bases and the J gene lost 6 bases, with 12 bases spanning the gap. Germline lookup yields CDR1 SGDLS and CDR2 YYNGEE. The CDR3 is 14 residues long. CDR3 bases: TGTGCCAGCAGCGTAGACCTAAACGGTCCTGAAGCTTTCTTT. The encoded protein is CASSVDLNGPEAFF.

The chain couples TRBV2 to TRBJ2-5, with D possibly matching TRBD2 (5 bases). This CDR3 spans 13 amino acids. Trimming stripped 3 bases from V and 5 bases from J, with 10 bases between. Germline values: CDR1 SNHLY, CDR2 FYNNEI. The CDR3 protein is CASSDSRRETQYF. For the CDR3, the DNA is TGTGCCAGCAGTGACAGCAGGAGGGAGACCCAGTACTTC.

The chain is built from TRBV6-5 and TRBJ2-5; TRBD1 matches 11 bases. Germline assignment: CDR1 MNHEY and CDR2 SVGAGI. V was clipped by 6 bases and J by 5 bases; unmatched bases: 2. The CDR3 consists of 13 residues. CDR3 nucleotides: TGTGCCAGCAGCCGGGACAGGGGGGAGACCCAGTACTTC. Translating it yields CASSRDRGETQYF.

CDR3: CASSGLASEQYF. The CDR3 coding sequence is TGTGCCAGTTCGGGACTAGCCTCCGAGCAGTACTTC. This rearrangement joins TRBV19 to TRBJ2-7; 9 nucleotides match TRBD2. Germline trimming cut 8 bases from V and 6 bases from J; bases unmatched to any gene: 5. There are 12 residues in the CDR3. Germline V lookup: CDR1 LNHDA, CDR2 SQIVND (reference sequence). Together with reference TRBV19 and TRBJ2-7, the CDR3 gives the full variable domain: DGGITQSPKYLFRKEGQNVTLSCEQNLNHDAMYWYRQDPGQGLRLIYYSQIVNDFQKGDIAEGYSVSREKKESFPLTVTSAQKNPTAFYLCASSGLASEQYFGPGTRLTVT.

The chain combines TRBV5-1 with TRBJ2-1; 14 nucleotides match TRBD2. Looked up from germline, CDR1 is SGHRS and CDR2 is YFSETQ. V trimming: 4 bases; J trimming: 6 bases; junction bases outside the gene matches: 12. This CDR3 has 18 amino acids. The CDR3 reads CASSPGLAGGPTGNEQFF. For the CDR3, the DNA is TGCGCCAGCAGCCCCGGACTAGCGGGGGGTCCTACGGGCAATGAGCAGTTCTTC.

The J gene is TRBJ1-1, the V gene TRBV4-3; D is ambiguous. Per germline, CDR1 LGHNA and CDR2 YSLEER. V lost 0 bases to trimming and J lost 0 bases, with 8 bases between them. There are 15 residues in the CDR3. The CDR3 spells CASSQELRVNTEAFF. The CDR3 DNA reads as TGCGCCAGCAGCCAAGAGCTCCGGGTGAACACTGAAGCTTTCTTT.

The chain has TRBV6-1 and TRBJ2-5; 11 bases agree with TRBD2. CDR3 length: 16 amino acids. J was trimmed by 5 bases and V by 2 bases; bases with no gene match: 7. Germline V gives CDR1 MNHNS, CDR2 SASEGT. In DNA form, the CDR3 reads TGTGCCAGCAGTGAACAATCAGCTAGCGGGGGGGAGACCCAGTACTTC. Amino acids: CASSEQSASGGETQYF.